Listed below are T cell receptor beta chains from one sample, sequenced in a study of CD8+ T cells in alopecia areata. Assay: immunoSEQ multiplex PCR; the TCRdb copy retains only in-frame clones and omits some. The sample has about 170,000 clones, around 71% seen once. Sample: CD8+ T cells sorted from blood, taken at week 0. Receptor source: a human donor with alopecia areata. Each CDR3 is given with its conserved first and last residue. Each record gives: V gene, clone size, J gene, D gene, CDR3 DNA, CDR3 protein. A D gene is named only where the DNA matches it firmly. Some rows have no size entry. The others give once, few or many, or a class for an expanded clone.

v_gene: TRBV11-2
abundance: -
j_gene: TRBJ2-7
d_gene: TRBD1
CDR3nt: TGTGCCAGCAGCTATACCGGGACAGGTGAAGAGCAGTACTTC
CDR3aa: CASSYTGTGEEQYF

v_gene: TRBV6-5
abundance: few
j_gene: TRBJ1-1
d_gene: TRBD1
CDR3nt: TGTGCCAGCAGCGAGGGAACAGGGGGCAGCCCTGAAGCTTTCTTT
CDR3aa: CASSEGTGGSPEAFF

v_gene: TRBV18
abundance: -
j_gene: TRBJ2-3
d_gene: -
CDR3nt: TGTGCCAGCTCACCACCGGCCAGTAGCCTCGATACGCAGTATTTT
CDR3aa: CASSPPASSLDTQYF

v_gene: TRBV6-1
abundance: -
j_gene: TRBJ2-1
d_gene: -
CDR3nt: TGTGCCAGCAAAAATTCCGGGCCTCAGTTCTTC
CDR3aa: CASKNSGPQFF

v_gene: TRBV6-6
abundance: -
j_gene: TRBJ2-5
d_gene: -
CDR3nt: TGTGCCAGCAGTTACGATAGACAGACAAAGACCCAGTACTTC
CDR3aa: CASSYDRQTKTQYF

v_gene: TRBV5-1
abundance: few
j_gene: TRBJ1-2
d_gene: TRBD1
CDR3nt: TGCGCCAGCAGCTTGAGTGGACAGGTCATAAACTATGGCTACACCTTC
CDR3aa: CASSLSGQVINYGYTF

v_gene: TRBV29-1
abundance: -
j_gene: TRBJ2-5
d_gene: -
CDR3nt: TGCAGCGTTGAGGTCGGGGGGCCACAAGAGACCCAGTACTTC
CDR3aa: CSVEVGGPQETQYF

v_gene: TRBV19
abundance: -
j_gene: TRBJ2-7
d_gene: TRBD1
CDR3nt: TGTGCCAGTAGTATGGGGACAGGGGACCCCTACGAGCAGTACTTC
CDR3aa: CASSMGTGDPYEQYF

v_gene: TRBV6-1
abundance: -
j_gene: TRBJ2-7
d_gene: TRBD1
CDR3nt: TGTGCCAGCAGTTCGGGACAGGGGTTCTACGAGCAGTACTTC
CDR3aa: CASSSGQGFYEQYF

v_gene: TRBV10-3
abundance: few
j_gene: TRBJ2-7
d_gene: -
CDR3nt: TGTGCCAGCAGCCCAGCACCGTCCTACGAGCAGTACTTC
CDR3aa: CASSPAPSYEQYF

v_gene: TRBV4-1
abundance: -
j_gene: TRBJ2-1
d_gene: -
CDR3nt: TGCGCCAGCAGCCAAGTGTGGAGGGGTGATGAGCAGTTCTTC
CDR3aa: CASSQVWRGDEQFF

v_gene: TRBV4-1
abundance: -
j_gene: TRBJ2-2
d_gene: TRBD1
CDR3nt: TGCGCCAGCAGCCAAGGGACAGGGGGGAAGGGGGAGCTGTTTTTT
CDR3aa: CASSQGTGGKGELFF

v_gene: TRBV30
abundance: -
j_gene: TRBJ2-2
d_gene: -
CDR3nt: TGTGCCTGGACGGTAGGGGGGGCGAACGGGGAGCTGTTTTTT
CDR3aa: CAWTVGGANGELFF

v_gene: TRBV30
abundance: once
j_gene: TRBJ2-7
d_gene: -
CDR3nt: TGTGCCTGGAGTGTTATAGGGGTCGAGCAGTACTTC
CDR3aa: CAWSVIGVEQYF

v_gene: TRBV7-9
abundance: few
j_gene: TRBJ2-1
d_gene: TRBD1
CDR3nt: TGTGCCAGCAGCAATCGGGACAGGGGGGCCTACAATGAGCAGTTCTTC
CDR3aa: CASSNRDRGAYNEQFF

v_gene: TRBV19
abundance: -
j_gene: TRBJ1-5
d_gene: -
CDR3nt: TGTGCCAGTAGGGGCTGGGGCATCAATCAGCCCCAGCATTTT
CDR3aa: CASRGWGINQPQHF

v_gene: TRBV2
abundance: few
j_gene: TRBJ2-7
d_gene: -
CDR3nt: TGTGCCAGCAGTGAAGCGCCCCAGGGAGAGCGCGAGCAGTACTTC
CDR3aa: CASSEAPQGEREQYF

v_gene: TRBV29-1
abundance: -
j_gene: TRBJ2-5
d_gene: -
CDR3nt: TGCAGCGTTGAAGATCATTACAGGGGGGGAGCGACCCAGTACTTC
CDR3aa: CSVEDHYRGGATQYF

v_gene: TRBV7-2
abundance: -
j_gene: TRBJ2-5
d_gene: TRBD1
CDR3nt: TGTGCCAGCAGCTTACTGGGTTTGCACAGGGGCATCCAAGAGACCCAGTACTTC
CDR3aa: CASSLLGLHRGIQETQYF

v_gene: TRBV6-5
abundance: -
j_gene: TRBJ1-1
d_gene: TRBD1
CDR3nt: TGTGCCAGCAGTTACTCGCGGACAGGGGGTGAAGCTTTCTTT
CDR3aa: CASSYSRTGGEAFF

v_gene: TRBV5-6
abundance: -
j_gene: TRBJ2-5
d_gene: TRBD2
CDR3nt: TGTGCCAGCAGCTTAGCGGTCGGGGGGGAGACCCAGTACTTC
CDR3aa: CASSLAVGGETQYF

v_gene: TRBV19
abundance: -
j_gene: TRBJ1-5
d_gene: -
CDR3nt: TGTGCCAGTAGTACTGGGGACTACAGGGGCAATCAGCCCCAGCATTTT
CDR3aa: CASSTGDYRGNQPQHF

v_gene: TRBV27
abundance: few
j_gene: TRBJ1-5
d_gene: -
CDR3nt: TGTGCCAGCAGTTCCGGCAGGGGAGGGCAGCCCCAGCATTTT
CDR3aa: CASSSGRGGQPQHF

v_gene: TRBV27
abundance: -
j_gene: TRBJ1-1
d_gene: -
CDR3nt: TGTGCCAGCAGTTTACTAGGAAACACTGAAGCTTTCTTT
CDR3aa: CASSLLGNTEAFF

v_gene: TRBV7-9
abundance: -
j_gene: TRBJ2-5
d_gene: -
CDR3nt: TGTGCCAGCAGGGGCAGGGGGGAAGAGACCCAGTACTTC
CDR3aa: CASRGRGEETQYF

v_gene: TRBV10-1
abundance: -
j_gene: TRBJ2-2
d_gene: -
CDR3nt: TGCGCCAGCAGTGAAGGGGCCAGGATGAACACCGGGGAGCTGTTTTTT
CDR3aa: CASSEGARMNTGELFF

v_gene: TRBV13
abundance: -
j_gene: TRBJ2-3
d_gene: -
CDR3nt: TGTGCCAGCAGCCCTCGGTCTAACCTCGATACGCAGTATTTT
CDR3aa: CASSPRSNLDTQYF

v_gene: TRBV7-9
abundance: -
j_gene: TRBJ1-5
d_gene: TRBD1
CDR3nt: TGTGCCAGCAGCTCAGACAGGGAAAAAGGACAGCCCCAGCATTTT
CDR3aa: CASSSDREKGQPQHF

v_gene: TRBV2
abundance: -
j_gene: TRBJ2-1
d_gene: -
CDR3nt: TGTGCCAGCAGCCCTGAAGGGCGAACGTCTAATGAGCAGTTCTTC
CDR3aa: CASSPEGRTSNEQFF

v_gene: TRBV7-6
abundance: -
j_gene: TRBJ2-1
d_gene: -
CDR3nt: TGTGCCAGCAGCCGCTCGGGGACATACAATGAGCAGTTCTTC
CDR3aa: CASSRSGTYNEQFF

v_gene: TRBV6-5
abundance: -
j_gene: TRBJ1-5
d_gene: -
CDR3nt: TGTGCCAGCGGATATAGCAATCAGCCCCAGCATTTT
CDR3aa: CASGYSNQPQHF

v_gene: TRBV5-1
abundance: -
j_gene: TRBJ1-1
d_gene: -
CDR3nt: TGCGCCAGCAGCTTGGTAGGGGGATTGAACACTGAAGCTTTCTTT
CDR3aa: CASSLVGGLNTEAFF